Below, 15 T cell receptor beta chains from the same sample are listed, as sequenced in a study of blood T cell repertoires in COVID-19. The repertoire was sequenced with immunoSEQ multiplex PCR; TCRdb's copy has only in-frame clones and lacks some. The sample includes about 120,000 clones, approximately 90% of them seen just once. Material for sequencing was peripheral blood. All receptors derive from a woman between 45 and 65 years old with acute or convalescent COVID-19.

V is TRBV20-1 and J is TRBJ1-2; D remains unclear. Looked up from germline, CDR1 is DFQATT and CDR2 is SNEGSKA (reference sequence). V was pared by 3 bases and J by 4 bases, with 6 bases between. CDR3 length equals 11 residues. The CDR3 region is CSASSGYGYTF. The DNA of the CDR3 is TGCAGTGCTAGCTCGGGCTATGGCTACACCTTC.

The CDR3 nucleotides are TGTGCCAGCAGTTCGGGACAGGGGGTTGGTGAAGCTTTCTTT. The encoded protein is CASSSGQGVGEAFF. The V gene is TRBV6-5, the J gene TRBJ1-1; 11 positions match TRBD1. This CDR3 has 14 residues. The junction had 5 bases not matched to a gene; V was cut back by 4 bases and J by 7 bases. The germline gives CDR1 MNHEY, CDR2 SVGAGI.

The chain uses TRBV11-2 and TRBJ2-7, with 10 bases lining up with TRBD1. Trimming cost V 6 bases and J 5 bases; bases outside gene matches: 13. The CDR3 is made up of 16 amino acids. CDR1 is SGHAT and CDR2 is FQNNGV in the germline V gene. The CDR3 spells CASRLMTGGSVNEQYF. The CDR3 DNA reads TGTGCCAGCAGGTTAATGACAGGGGGCAGCGTTAACGAGCAGTACTTC.

The chain is built from TRBV5-4 and TRBJ1-2; 8 bases fit TRBD1. CDR3 length: 16 amino acids. Germline CDR1 reads SGHNT; CDR2 reads YYREEE (reference sequence). V trimming: 0 bases; J trimming: 5 bases; junction bases outside the gene matches: 9. CDR3 DNA sequence: TGTGCCAGCAGCTTGGGGGCCGACAGGGGCGGGTATGGCTACACCTTC. Translated: CASSLGADRGGYGYTF. The full variable domain, with the rest looked up from reference TRBV5-4 and TRBJ1-2, is ETGVTQSPTHLIKTRGQQVTLRCSSQSGHNTVSWYQQALGQGPQFIFQYYREEENGRGNFPPRFSGLQFPNYSSELNVNALELDDSALYLCASSLGADRGGYGYTFGSGTRLTVV.

This clone was counted a few times. This sequence joins TRBV27 and TRBJ2-2; D gene uncertain. Germline V gives CDR1 MNHEY, CDR2 SMNVEV (reference sequence). Trimming shortened V by 3 bases and J by 7 bases, and 3 bases separated the two germline ends. There are 11 residues in the CDR3. CDR3 coding DNA: TGTGCCAGCAGTTTCGTCGGGGAGCTGTTTTTT. This gives the protein CASSFVGELFF.

This rearrangement joins TRBV27 to TRBJ2-7; D might be TRBD1 (6 bases). V lost 3 bases and J 5 bases, leaving 11 bases between the germline ends. The CDR3 length is 13 residues. The germline V gene has CDR1 MNHEY and CDR2 SMNVEV (reference sequence). DNA of the CDR3: TGTGCCAGCAGTTTCCTCGACAGGCACGAGCAGTACTTC. As protein: CASSFLDRHEQYF.

V gene TRBV18 combines with J gene TRBJ2-2; D call uncertain. In germline, CDR1 is KGHSH, CDR2 LQKENI. Trimming took 2 bases from V and 3 from J, leaving 13 bases between them. The CDR3 runs 16 residues. The CDR3 is CASSPVGSGDTGELFF. The CDR3 bases are TGTGCCAGCTCACCAGTAGGATCAGGTGACACCGGGGAGCTGTTTTTT.

The chain carries TRBV6-2 or TRBV6-3 and TRBJ1-4; 7 bases match TRBD1. The CDR3 loop spans 17 amino acids. V shed 6 bases, J shed 6 bases, and the junction held 16 bases outside the gene matches. Germline V CDR1 and CDR2: MNHEY, SVGEGT. The CDR3 here is CASSQAPFTGVDEKLFF. CDR3 coding DNA: TGTGCCAGCAGCCAGGCCCCCTTTACAGGGGTGGATGAAAAACTGTTTTTT.

This chain joins TRBV6-1 and TRBJ2-5; D possibly corresponds to TRBD2 (6 bases). The V gene lost 1 base and the J gene lost 7 bases, with 19 bases spanning the gap. Per the germline V gene, CDR1 is MNHNS and CDR2 is SASEGT. The CDR3 sequence is 16 residues long. CDR3 DNA sequence: TGTGCCAGCAGTGAAGGGAGGGAAAGGAGCCGGGGGACCCAGTACTTC. As protein: CASSEGRERSRGTQYF.

The V call is TRBV30, the J call TRBJ1-3; the D is unclear. The V end was cut by 1 base, the J end by 0 bases, with 10 bases between. Germline CDR1 GTSNPN, CDR2 SVGIG (reference sequence). This CDR3 comprises 15 residues. The CDR3 loop reads CAWSGHIISGNTIYF. CDR3 sequence (DNA): TGTGCCTGGAGTGGGCACATTATCTCTGGAAACACCATATATTTT.

This clone was seen more than once but under ten times. The chain has TRBV5-1 and TRBJ1-1; weak D call: TRBD1 (6 bases). The CDR3 is 15 residues long. Germline values: CDR1 SGHRS, CDR2 YFSETQ. V was cut by 7 bases and J by 3 bases, with 19 bases left in between. The CDR3 DNA reads TGCGCCAGCTGCCTCCTGGGGGGGCTGGACACTGAAGCTTTCTTT. Translated, it gives CASCLLGGLDTEAFF.

This chain joins TRBV5-1 and TRBJ2-1; TRBD2 matches at 9 bases. This CDR3 comprises 14 residues. Germline V gene sequence: CDR1 SGHRS, CDR2 YFSETQ. V trimming: 3 bases; J trimming: 7 bases; junction bases outside the gene matches: 5. This CDR3 is CASSWDSGRNEQFF. For the CDR3, the DNA is TGCGCCAGCAGCTGGGATAGCGGGAGAAATGAGCAGTTCTTC.

J is TRBJ2-7 and V is TRBV10-3, with D perhaps matching TRBD2 (7 bases). Germline CDR1 is ENHRY and CDR2 is SYGVKD. The CDR3 runs 12 residues. The V and J ends lost 11 bases and 0 bases respectively, with 11 bases between them. The CDR3 bases are TGTGCCCACGCGGGGGCCTCCTACGAGCAGTACTTC. Translation gives CAHAGASYEQYF.

This rearrangement joins TRBV3-1 (or the pseudogene TRBV3-2) to TRBJ2-5; possibly TRBD2 for D (5 bases). The germline CDR1 and CDR2 sequences are LGHDT and YNNKEL (reference sequence). Trimming cost V 4 bases and J 6 bases, with 18 bases left between them. This CDR3 is 15 amino acids long. This CDR3 reads CASSPRVRDVKTQYF. In DNA, the CDR3 is TGTGCCAGCAGCCCGAGGGTGAGGGATGTAAAGACCCAGTACTTC.

This clone appeared once. This CDR3 is CASRSQGLGQNTEAFF. The CDR3 DNA sequence: TGTGCCAGCAGATCACAGGGATTGGGGCAGAACACTGAAGCTTTCTTT. The rearrangement uses TRBV11-3 and TRBJ1-1, with D possibly matching TRBD1 (6 bases). Looked up from germline, CDR1 is SGHNT and CDR2 is YENEEA. The CDR3 consists of 16 residues. V was clipped by 6 bases and J by 1 base, with 18 bases between them.